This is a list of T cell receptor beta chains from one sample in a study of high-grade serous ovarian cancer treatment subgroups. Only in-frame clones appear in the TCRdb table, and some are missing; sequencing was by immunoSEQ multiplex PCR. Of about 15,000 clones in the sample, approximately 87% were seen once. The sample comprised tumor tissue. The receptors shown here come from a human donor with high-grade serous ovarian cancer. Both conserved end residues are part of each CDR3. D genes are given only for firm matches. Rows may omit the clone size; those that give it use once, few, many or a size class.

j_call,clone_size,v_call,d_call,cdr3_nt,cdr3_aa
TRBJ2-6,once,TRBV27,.,TGTGCCAGCAGTTGGGGAGCTGGGGCCAACGTCCTGACTTTC,CASSWGAGANVLTF
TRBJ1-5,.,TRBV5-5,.,TGTGCCAGCAGCTTGGAGGGATCGAGCAATCAGCCCCAGCATTTT,CASSLEGSSNQPQHF
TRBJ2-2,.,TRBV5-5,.,TGTGCCAGCAGCTTGTGGCCGGGGGCGAACACCGGGGAGCTGTTTTTT,CASSLWPGANTGELFF
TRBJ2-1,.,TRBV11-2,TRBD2,TGTGCCAGCAGCTCCTATGGACTAGCGAATGAGCAGTTCTTC,CASSSYGLANEQFF
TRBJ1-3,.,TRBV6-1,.,TGTGCCAGCAGGGTCCTTTATGTCTCTGGAAACACCATATATTTT,CASRVLYVSGNTIYF
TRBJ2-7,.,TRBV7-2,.,TGTGCCAGCAGCTTAGGTCAAGTTTCCGAGCAGTACTTC,CASSLGQVSEQYF
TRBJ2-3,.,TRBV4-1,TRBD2,TGCGCCAGCTCCGGGACTAGCTCTACAGATACGCAGTATTTT,CASSGTSSTDTQYF
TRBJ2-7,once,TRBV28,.,TGTGCCAGCAGTCTCGCGCCCCCCGGCAGGGCCAGTTACGAGCAGTACTTC,CASSLAPPGRASYEQYF
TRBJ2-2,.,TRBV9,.,TGTGCCAGCAGCGTAGGGGGTTTAACCACCGGGGAGCTGTTTTTT,CASSVGGLTTGELFF
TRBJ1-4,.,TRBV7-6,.,TGTGCCAGCAGTCCCCGGACGCAGGCCACCGACGGAAAACTGTTTTTT,CASSPRTQATDGKLFF
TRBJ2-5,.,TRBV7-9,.,TGTGCCAGCAGCGGGGGGGCCGGAGAGACCCAGTACTTC,CASSGGAGETQYF
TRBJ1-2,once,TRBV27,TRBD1,TGTGCCAGCAGTTTTGGGGGGACAGATCTCCTCTATGGCTACACCTTC,CASSFGGTDLLYGYTF
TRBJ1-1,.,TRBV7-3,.,TGTGCCAGCAGCTTAGCCGGGGCGAACACTGAAGCTTTCTTT,CASSLAGANTEAFF
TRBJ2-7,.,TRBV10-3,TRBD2,TGTGCCAGCAGTTACTCTTCCAGCGGGGCTTCCTACGAGCAGTACTTC,CASSYSSSGASYEQYF
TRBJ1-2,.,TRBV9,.,TGTGCCAGCAGCGAGGGGGGAGGTCCCTCTTATGGCTACACCTTC,CASSEGGGPSYGYTF
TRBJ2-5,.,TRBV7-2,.,TGTGCCAGCAGCTTAGGGGGGACAGAGACCCAGTACTTC,CASSLGGTETQYF
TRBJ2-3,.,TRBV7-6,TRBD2,TGTGCCAGCAGCTACGGACTAGCGGGGGATCACACAGATACGCAGTATTTT,CASSYGLAGDHTDTQYF
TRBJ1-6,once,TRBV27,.,TGTGCCAGCAAGAGTCCCGCCTCACAGGGCCCCTATAATTCACCCCTCCACTTT,CASKSPASQGPYNSPLHF
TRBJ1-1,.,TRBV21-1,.,TGTGCCAGCAGCAAAACCAGGGACAGGGCATGCACTGAAGCTTTCTTT,CASSKTRDRACTEAFF
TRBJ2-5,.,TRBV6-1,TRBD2,TGTGCCAGCAGAACCGGACTAGCGGGCCAAGAGACCCAGTACTTC,CASRTGLAGQETQYF
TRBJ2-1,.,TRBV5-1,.,TGCGCCAGCAGCTTGGCCGGACAAACCTACAATGAGCAGTTCTTC,CASSLAGQTYNEQFF
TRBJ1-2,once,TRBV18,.,TGTGCCAGCTCACCACGAGGGGCGGATGGCTACACCTTC,CASSPRGADGYTF
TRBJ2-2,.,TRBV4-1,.,TGCGCCAGCAGCCAAGAAGTGAGCTACACCGGGGAGCTGTTTTTT,CASSQEVSYTGELFF
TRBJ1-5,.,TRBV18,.,TGTGCCAGCTCACCGACGGGGGTTAGCAATCAGCCCCAGCATTTT,CASSPTGVSNQPQHF
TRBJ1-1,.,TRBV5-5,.,TGTGCCAGCAGCTTCATGGGGTCCACTGAAGCTTTCTTT,CASSFMGSTEAFF
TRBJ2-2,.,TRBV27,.,TGTGCCAGCAGGCGGCGGGGCACCGGGGAGCTGTTTTTT,CASRRRGTGELFF
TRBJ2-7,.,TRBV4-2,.,TGTGCCAGCAGCCAAGATCAGGCAGGGTCTTACGAGCAGTACTTC,CASSQDQAGSYEQYF
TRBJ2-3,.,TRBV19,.,TGTGCCAGTAGTACCGCACGGCTCTCTCGAACAGATACGCAGTATTTT,CASSTARLSRTDTQYF
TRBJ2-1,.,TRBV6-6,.,TGTGCCAGCAGTTATGGCCTGGGTATCGGGTCTGAGCAGTTCTTC,CASSYGLGIGSEQFF
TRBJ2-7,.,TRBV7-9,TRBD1,TGTGCCAGCAACCCTGGACAGGGCCTTAGCGAGCAGTACTTC,CASNPGQGLSEQYF
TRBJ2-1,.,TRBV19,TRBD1,TGTGCCAGTAGAAGAACAGGGGCCCCGTTCTTC,CASRRTGAPFF
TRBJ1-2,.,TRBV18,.,TGTGCCAGCTCACCACCGGCAGGGGACTATGGCTACACCTTC,CASSPPAGDYGYTF
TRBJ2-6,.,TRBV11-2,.,TGTGCCAGCAGCCGAAGGGGGGGAAAGGGTTCTGGGGCCAACGTCCTGACTTTC,CASSRRGGKGSGANVLTF
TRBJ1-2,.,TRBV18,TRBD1,TGTGCCAGCTCGGCGTGGACAGGGGAGGGCTACACCTTC,CASSAWTGEGYTF
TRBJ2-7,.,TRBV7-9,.,TGTGCCAGCAGCTTAGACCGGACAGAGGGCGAGCAGTACTTC,CASSLDRTEGEQYF
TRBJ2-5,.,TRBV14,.,TGTGCCAGCAGCCAAGATGTGGCGGGGGAGACCCAGTACTTC,CASSQDVAGETQYF
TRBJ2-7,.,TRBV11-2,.,TGTGCCAGCAGCCCCACAGGGTACTACGAGCAGTACTTC,CASSPTGYYEQYF
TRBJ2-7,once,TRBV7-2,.,TGTGCCAGCAGCCACGGGGCCCTGGGTACCTACGAGCAGTACTTC,CASSHGALGTYEQYF